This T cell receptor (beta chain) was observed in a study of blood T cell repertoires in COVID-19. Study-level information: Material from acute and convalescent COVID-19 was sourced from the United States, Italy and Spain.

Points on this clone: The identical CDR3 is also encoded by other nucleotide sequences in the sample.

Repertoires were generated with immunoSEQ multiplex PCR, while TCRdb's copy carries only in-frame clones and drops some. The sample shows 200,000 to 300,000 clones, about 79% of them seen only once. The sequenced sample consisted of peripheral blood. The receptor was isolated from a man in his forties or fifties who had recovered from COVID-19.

The CDR3 region has the DNA TGTGCCAGCTCACCAGGGGCCCAAGAGACCCAGTACTTC. Its translation is CASSPGAQETQYF. This rearrangement joins TRBV18 to TRBJ2-5; D perhaps matches TRBD1 (5 bases). Trimming took off 2 bases at V and 1 base at J, with 5 bases between the two ends. The CDR3 covers 13 residues. Germline V gene data show CDR1 as KGHSH and CDR2 as LQKENI.